The 8 T cell receptor beta chains given below trace back to one sample, sequenced in a study of blood T cell repertoires in COVID-19. Repertoires were generated with immunoSEQ multiplex PCR, while TCRdb's copy carries only in-frame clones and drops some. The table records around 270,000 clones, 65% to 90% of them present only once. Sequencing was done on a sample of peripheral blood. The receptors were gathered from a man aged 30-40 years with active or convalescent COVID-19.

The chain joins TRBV16 to TRBJ1-2, with 7 bases lining up with TRBD1. The V gene's germline CDR1 is KGHSY and CDR2 FQNENV. The CDR3 runs 14 residues. The trim removed 5 bases at V and 4 bases at J, leaving 7 bases unmatched. CDR3 residues: CASSNQDRVYGYTF. The CDR3 nucleotides are TGTGCCAGCAGCAATCAAGACAGGGTCTATGGCTACACCTTC.

This clone came up once. This sequence joins TRBV5-6 and TRBJ1-6; 10 bases agree with TRBD1. V shed 4 bases, J shed 7 bases, and the junction held 8 bases outside the gene matches. In germline, CDR1 is SGHDT, CDR2 YYEEEE. CDR3 length: 16 residues. The CDR3 spells CASSHRQGAGNSPLHF. The CDR3 bases are TGTGCCAGCAGCCACCGACAGGGGGCAGGGAATTCACCCCTCCACTTT.

The chain recombines TRBV5-4 with TRBJ1-1; D is unresolved. The CDR3 spans 13 residues. Deletions cut 2 bases from V and 5 bases from J, with 10 bases between. Per the germline V gene, CDR1 is SGHNT and CDR2 is YYREEE (reference sequence). The CDR3 sequence is CASSFGVWTEAFF. The CDR3 DNA reads as TGTGCCAGCAGCTTCGGGGTGTGGACTGAAGCTTTCTTT.

V is TRBV7-8 and J is TRBJ2-4; perhaps TRBD2 as D (5 bases). Germline loops: CDR1 SGHVS, CDR2 FQNEAQ. Trimming pared 0 bases from V and 5 bases from J, leaving 32 bases between. This CDR3 contains 22 residues. CDR3 sequence (DNA): TGTGCCAGCAGCTTAGCATTCATTCGGTTCTCCACTAACGAGGGTTTCGAAAACATTCAGTACTTC. It yields the protein CASSLAFIRFSTNEGFENIQYF.

In its sample, this clone was seen once. This chain connects TRBV2 to TRBJ1-1; TRBD1 matches 7 bases. The CDR3 has 19 residues. CDR1 and CDR2 (germline): SNHLY, FYNNEI. The J segment lost 4 bases and the V segment lost 5 bases, leaving 22 bases of the junction unmatched. CDR3 sequence (DNA): TGTGCCAGCAGTACGAGAAAGGTCGGACCAGGGGGTAAGGGCACTGAAGCTTTCTTT. Encoded protein: CASSTRKVGPGGKGTEAFF.

The rearrangement joins TRBV13 to TRBJ2-3; TRBD2 aligns across 8 bases. V dropped 5 bases and J dropped 3; count of bases not matched to a gene: 16. Germline CDR1 reads PRHDT; CDR2 reads FYEKMQ (reference sequence). The CDR3 runs 18 residues. CDR3 nucleotide sequence: TGTGCCAGCAGCCGAGTGGCTAGCGGGCTCCCAGGGACAGATACGCAGTATTTT. Its protein product is CASSRVASGLPGTDTQYF.

The V and J genes are TRBV7-9 and TRBJ1-2; the D is unclear. V shed 6 bases and J shed 2 bases, with 10 bases lying between them. CDR3 length: 13 amino acids. Germline V gene data show CDR1 as SEHNR and CDR2 as FQNEAQ (reference sequence). CDR3 protein: CASRPGLNYGYTF. The CDR3 DNA follows: TGTGCCAGCAGACCCGGACTCAACTATGGCTACACCTTC.

The chain links TRBV25-1 to TRBJ1-6; 9 bases align to TRBD1. Unmatched junction bases numbered 6, after V lost 3 bases and J lost 9 bases. The CDR3 has 15 residues. CDR1 and CDR2 (germline): MGHDK, SYGVNS. CDR3 region: CASSEQTGGSSPLHF. The DNA for the CDR3 is TGTGCCAGCAGTGAGCAAACAGGGGGCAGTTCACCCCTCCACTTT.